Listed below are T cell receptor beta chains from one sample, sequenced in a study of CD8 T cells in ankylosing spondylitis. TCRdb ran MiXCR on the 5' RACE reads and lists one entry per CDR3 protein. The sample has about 150,000 distinct CDR3 sequences; 6% to 8.5% are singletons. Sequencing was carried out using blood, either unsorted or a sorted T cell fraction (not recorded which). The source is a female donor with ankylosing spondylitis or in good health (not recorded which). Both conserved end residues are part of each CDR3. The D gene is left open where the match is weak. Clone size is given for some rows only: seen once, a few or many times, or a class if the clone is expanded.

len	v_gene	d_gene	j_gene	abundance	CDR3nt	CDR3aa
15	TRBV12-3/TRBV12-4	-	TRBJ1-6	many	TGTGCCAGCAGCCCGACAGGAGCTTATAATTCACCCCTCCACTTT	CASSPTGAYNSPLHF
12	TRBV6-2/TRBV6-3	-	TRBJ2-7	many	TGTGCCAGCAGTTACGCCTTCTACGAGCAGTACTTC	CASSYAFYEQYF
13	TRBV7-9	TRBD1	TRBJ2-1	many	TGTGCCAGCAGGCAAGCAGGGGGCAATGAGCAGTTCTTC	CASRQAGGNEQFF
16	TRBV6-2/TRBV6-3	TRBD1	TRBJ2-5	many	TGTGCCAGCACCCACCGGGACAGGGGGTACCAAGAGACCCAGTACTTC	CASTHRDRGYQETQYF
14	TRBV6-1	-	TRBJ2-7	many	TGTGCCAGCAGGAGGGACCGCCGCGCCTACGAGCAGTACTTC	CASRRDRRAYEQYF
14	TRBV12-3/TRBV12-4	-	TRBJ1-2	many	TGTGCCAGCAGTTTAGCGGACGGCTACTATGGCTACACCTTC	CASSLADGYYGYTF
12	TRBV7-9	-	TRBJ2-1	many	TGTGCCAGCAGCACTCGACAGGCGGAGCAGTTCTTC	CASSTRQAEQFF
13	TRBV5-1	-	TRBJ1-2	many	TGCGCCAGCAGCGCGGACATTAACTATGGCTACACCTTC	CASSADINYGYTF
12	TRBV29-1	TRBD1	TRBJ1-2	many	TGCAGCGAGGGGACAGGGGGCCATGGCTACACCTTC	CSEGTGGHGYTF
15	TRBV4-1	-	TRBJ2-2	-	TGCGCCAGCAGCCAAGCCCCGAGAGGCACCGGGGAGCTGTTTTTT	CASSQAPRGTGELFF
14	TRBV27	TRBD1	TRBJ1-4	many	TGTGCCAGCAGCCCAGACAGGGGGACTGAAAAACTGTTTTTT	CASSPDRGTEKLFF
14	TRBV12-3/TRBV12-4	-	TRBJ2-1	many	TGTGCCAGCAGTTTAAGGGGAGGTGGCGTCAAGCAGTTCTTC	CASSLRGGGVKQFF
17	TRBV5-1	-	TRBJ1-3	many	TGCGCCAGCAGCCCCCTGGGGCTTCTCCAATCTGGAAACACCATATATTTT	CASSPLGLLQSGNTIYF
14	TRBV5-1	TRBD1	TRBJ2-5	many	TGCGCCAGCAGCTTGGAATCAGGGGGAAAGACCCAGTACTTC	CASSLESGGKTQYF
11	TRBV2	-	TRBJ1-5	many	TGTGCCAGCAGTATCAATCAGCCCCAGCATTTT	CASSINQPQHF
13	TRBV4-2	-	TRBJ2-7	many	TGTGCCAGCAGCCTACTCAGGGGAGAGGAGCAGTACTTC	CASSLLRGEEQYF
12	TRBV6-2/TRBV6-3	-	TRBJ1-2	many	TGTGCCAGCAGTTACTCGCTGGGAGGCTACACCTTC	CASSYSLGGYTF
12	TRBV12-3/TRBV12-4	-	TRBJ1-2	many	TGTGCCAGCAGTCCTGGACGACAGGGCTACACCTTC	CASSPGRQGYTF
14	TRBV20-1	-	TRBJ2-3	many	TGCAGTGCCACGACTCTCATTACGGCAGATACGCAGTATTTT	CSATTLITADTQYF
13	TRBV7-3	-	TRBJ2-5	-	TGTGCCAGCAGCCTAACCCCCGAGGCGACCCAGTACTTC	CASSLTPEATQYF
14	TRBV5-1	-	TRBJ1-5	many	TGCGCCAGCAGCCTGGACGGGCAGGGGCAGCCCCAGCATTTT	CASSLDGQGQPQHF
15	TRBV6-2/TRBV6-3	-	TRBJ1-2	many	TGTGCCAGCAGTGCAGTCGGGGCGCCGGACTATGGCTACACCTTC	CASSAVGAPDYGYTF
14	TRBV6-5	-	TRBJ2-7	many	TGTGCCAGCAGTTCCCGAGGGATATCCTACGAGCAGTACTTC	CASSSRGISYEQYF
13	TRBV19	-	TRBJ2-2	few	TGTGCCAGTAGTATCTCCCCGTCCGGGGAGCTGTTTTTT	CASSISPSGELFF
16	TRBV5-1	-	TRBJ2-5	many	TGCGCCAGCAGCTCTGGGACGGCTACCGAAGGGGAGACCCAGTACTTC	CASSSGTATEGETQYF
14	TRBV5-1	TRBD1	TRBJ1-2	-	TGCGCCAGCAGTCGTGAGGGGACAGGGGTCGGCTACACCTTC	CASSREGTGVGYTF
14	TRBV12-3/TRBV12-4	-	TRBJ1-3	many	TGTGCCAGCACTCCCCGTAACTCTGGAAACACCATATATTTT	CASTPRNSGNTIYF
17	TRBV14	TRBD1	TRBJ1-6	many	TGTGCCAGCAGCCATCAAAACCCGGGACAGGGGCCACCGCACCTCCACTTT	CASSHQNPGQGPPHLHF
13	TRBV20-1	TRBD2	TRBJ2-1	many	TGCAGTGCCCCGGGGCGGGGGGTAAATGAGCAGTTCTTC	CSAPGRGVNEQFF